These T cell receptor beta chains were read from a single sample in a study of blood T cell repertoires in COVID-19. The table came from immunoSEQ multiplex PCR; TCRdb's copy has only in-frame clones and leaves some out. The sample carries approximately 66,000 clones, approximately 90% recorded once. The sample taken for sequencing was peripheral blood. These receptors were collected from a human donor with active COVID-19. The donor label of this sample is uncertain. CDR3s include the opening cysteine and the closing phenylalanine or tryptophan. Each record gives: V gene, J gene, clone size, D gene, CDR3 protein, CDR3 DNA. A D gene is named only where the DNA matches it firmly. Only part of the rows carry a size: once, few, many, or a class if the clone is expanded.

V: TRBV25-1
J: TRBJ1-2
size: .
D: .
CDR3: CASSEWSSFGYTF
DNA: TGTGCCAGCAGTGAATGGAGCAGTTTTGGCTACACCTTC

V: TRBV4-2
J: TRBJ2-3
size: .
D: TRBD2
CDR3: CASSQDTSGGSDTQYF
DNA: TGTGCCAGCAGCCAAGATACTAGCGGGGGGTCAGATACGCAGTATTTT

V: TRBV5-5
J: TRBJ2-1
size: .
D: TRBD1
CDR3: CASSFIRDRDVNEQFF
DNA: TGTGCCAGCAGCTTTATCCGGGACAGGGATGTAAATGAGCAGTTCTTC

V: TRBV3-1/TRBV3-2
J: TRBJ2-3
size: .
D: TRBD2
CDR3: CASSQVGTTRTDTQYF
DNA: TGTGCCAGCAGCCAAGTGGGGACTACCCGCACAGATACGCAGTATTTT

V: TRBV7-6
J: TRBJ2-5
size: .
D: .
CDR3: CASSFQSGGGETQYF
DNA: TGTGCCAGCAGCTTCCAATCTGGGGGCGGAGAGACCCAGTACTTC

V: TRBV10-3
J: TRBJ2-5
size: .
D: .
CDR3: CAISLGGAETQYF
DNA: TGTGCCATCAGTTTAGGGGGGGCAGAGACCCAGTACTTC

V: TRBV6-2/TRBV6-3
J: TRBJ2-7
size: .
D: TRBD1
CDR3: CASSYSIGDRGSYEQYF
DNA: TGTGCCAGCAGTTACTCGATTGGCGACAGGGGAAGCTACGAGCAGTACTTC

V: TRBV19
J: TRBJ2-7
size: .
D: .
CDR3: CASSRRTAYEQYF
DNA: TGTGCCAGTAGCCGTCGGACAGCCTACGAGCAGTACTTC

V: TRBV9
J: TRBJ2-1
size: .
D: TRBD1
CDR3: CASSGTGSSYNEQFF
DNA: TGTGCCAGCAGCGGGACAGGGAGCTCCTACAATGAGCAGTTCTTC

V: TRBV10-1
J: TRBJ2-7
size: few
D: TRBD1
CDR3: CASRTLRDRPSYEQYF
DNA: TGCGCCAGCAGGACACTCCGGGACAGGCCTTCCTACGAGCAGTACTTC

V: TRBV4-1
J: TRBJ2-1
size: .
D: TRBD2
CDR3: CASSQASGSHYEQFF
DNA: TGCGCCAGCAGCCAAGCTAGCGGGAGCCATTATGAGCAGTTCTTC

V: TRBV30
J: TRBJ2-7
size: .
D: .
CDR3: CAWSVPSSYEQYF
DNA: TGTGCCTGGAGTGTTCCTAGCAGCTACGAGCAGTACTTC

V: TRBV5-4
J: TRBJ1-5
size: .
D: .
CDR3: CASSLGSTPGQPQHF
DNA: TGTGCCAGCAGCTTGGGATCAACTCCGGGGCAGCCCCAGCATTTT

V: TRBV29-1
J: TRBJ2-1
size: .
D: TRBD1
CDR3: CSFCLGQGDNEQFF
DNA: TGCAGCTTCTGCCTCGGACAGGGGGACAATGAGCAGTTCTTC

V: TRBV19
J: TRBJ1-1
size: .
D: .
CDR3: CASSIGSFHTEAFF
DNA: TGTGCCAGTAGTATAGGGAGCTTCCACACTGAAGCTTTCTTT

V: TRBV6-5
J: TRBJ1-1
size: .
D: TRBD1
CDR3: CASSMGQTNTEAFF
DNA: TGTGCCAGCAGTATGGGACAGACGAACACTGAAGCTTTCTTT

V: TRBV6-5
J: TRBJ1-6
size: .
D: TRBD1
CDR3: CASTRGNSPLHF
DNA: TGTGCCAGCACCAGGGGGAATTCACCCCTCCACTTT

V: TRBV12-3/TRBV12-4
J: TRBJ2-7
size: once
D: .
CDR3: CASSFERLYEQYF
DNA: TGTGCCAGCAGTTTTGAGAGGCTATACGAGCAGTACTTC

V: TRBV6-5
J: TRBJ2-7
size: .
D: TRBD1
CDR3: CASSPGQNYEQYF
DNA: TGTGCCAGCAGTCCGGGACAGAACTACGAGCAGTACTTC

V: TRBV12-3/TRBV12-4
J: TRBJ2-1
size: few
D: .
CDR3: CASSLPGINEQFF
DNA: TGTGCCAGCAGTTTACCGGGGATCAATGAGCAGTTCTTC

V: TRBV5-1
J: TRBJ2-5
size: .
D: TRBD2
CDR3: CASSTAPSGQETQYF
DNA: TGCGCCAGCAGCACCGCCCCTAGCGGCCAAGAGACCCAGTACTTC

V: TRBV11-2
J: TRBJ2-3
size: .
D: .
CDR3: CASSPREGSTDTQYF
DNA: TGTGCCAGCAGCCCCCGAGAGGGTAGCACAGATACGCAGTATTTT

V: TRBV27
J: TRBJ2-5
size: few
D: TRBD2
CDR3: CASSLAGGQETQYF
DNA: TGTGCCAGCAGTTTAGCGGGAGGGCAAGAGACCCAGTACTTC

V: TRBV5-6
J: TRBJ2-1
size: once
D: .
CDR3: CASSLGATGYNEQFF
DNA: TGTGCCAGCAGCCTGGGCGCGACGGGTTACAATGAGCAGTTCTTC

V: TRBV23-1
J: TRBJ2-1
size: .
D: TRBD1
CDR3: CASSQSPGQGPHEQFF
DNA: TGCGCCAGCAGTCAATCTCCCGGACAGGGCCCACATGAGCAGTTCTTC

V: TRBV4-3
J: TRBJ1-6
size: .
D: .
CDR3: CASSQDWAENSPLHF
DNA: TGCGCCAGCAGCCAAGATTGGGCCGAAAATTCACCCCTCCACTTT

V: TRBV9
J: TRBJ2-5
size: once
D: TRBD1
CDR3: CASSDRDSLRVGQYF
DNA: TGTGCCAGCAGCGACCGGGACAGCCTAAGGGTTGGCCAGTACTTC

V: TRBV7-2
J: TRBJ2-5
size: .
D: TRBD1
CDR3: CASSLAGTGVPRGQETQYF
DNA: TGTGCCAGCAGCTTAGCCGGGACAGGGGTCCCGCGGGGCCAAGAGACCCAGTACTTC

V: TRBV19
J: TRBJ2-1
size: .
D: .
CDR3: CASSIQATYNEQFF
DNA: TGTGCCAGTAGTATACAGGCCACCTACAATGAGCAGTTCTTC

V: TRBV27
J: TRBJ2-1
size: once
D: TRBD2
CDR3: CASSIVAGGANEQFF
DNA: TGTGCCAGCAGCATAGTAGCGGGGGGGGCGAATGAGCAGTTCTTC

V: TRBV28
J: TRBJ2-7
size: .
D: .
CDR3: CASRTDSTLYEQYF
DNA: TGTGCCAGCAGGACTGACTCTACCCTCTACGAGCAGTACTTC

V: TRBV7-9
J: TRBJ1-1
size: once
D: TRBD1
CDR3: CASSSTGRSKTEAFF
DNA: TGTGCCAGCAGCTCGACAGGGAGGTCCAAAACTGAAGCTTTCTTT

V: TRBV19
J: TRBJ1-2
size: .
D: .
CDR3: CASSIAPGGERNGYTF
DNA: TGTGCCAGTAGTATAGCTCCCGGGGGGGAGCGAAATGGCTACACCTTC

V: TRBV7-3
J: TRBJ1-2
size: .
D: .
CDR3: CASSLGLAGRYGYTF
DNA: TGTGCCAGCAGCTTAGGCCTTGCAGGGCGGTATGGCTACACCTTC

V: TRBV4-3
J: TRBJ1-4
size: few
D: .
CDR3: CASSQEGQGPRKLFF
DNA: TGCGCCAGCAGCCAAGAAGGCCAGGGGCCGCGGAAACTGTTTTTT

V: TRBV28
J: TRBJ2-5
size: .
D: TRBD2
CDR3: CASSFPPYGLAGKLILETQYF
DNA: TGTGCCAGCAGTTTTCCGCCTTATGGACTAGCGGGAAAGTTGATATTAGAGACCCAGTACTTC

V: TRBV5-1
J: TRBJ2-1
size: .
D: .
CDR3: CASRSGTTYNEQFF
DNA: TGCGCCAGCAGATCCGGGACAACCTACAATGAGCAGTTCTTC

V: TRBV25-1
J: TRBJ1-2
size: .
D: TRBD1
CDR3: CASSGQGAYGYTF
DNA: TGTGCCAGCAGTGGACAGGGGGCCTATGGCTACACCTTC

V: TRBV7-3
J: TRBJ2-3
size: .
D: TRBD2
CDR3: CASSLSSGGTDTQYF
DNA: TGTGCCAGCAGCTTGTCGAGCGGGGGCACAGATACGCAGTATTTT

V: TRBV10-1
J: TRBJ2-1
size: .
D: TRBD2
CDR3: CASSIRTSVYNEQFF
DNA: TGCGCCAGCTCGATACGGACTAGCGTGTACAATGAGCAGTTCTTC